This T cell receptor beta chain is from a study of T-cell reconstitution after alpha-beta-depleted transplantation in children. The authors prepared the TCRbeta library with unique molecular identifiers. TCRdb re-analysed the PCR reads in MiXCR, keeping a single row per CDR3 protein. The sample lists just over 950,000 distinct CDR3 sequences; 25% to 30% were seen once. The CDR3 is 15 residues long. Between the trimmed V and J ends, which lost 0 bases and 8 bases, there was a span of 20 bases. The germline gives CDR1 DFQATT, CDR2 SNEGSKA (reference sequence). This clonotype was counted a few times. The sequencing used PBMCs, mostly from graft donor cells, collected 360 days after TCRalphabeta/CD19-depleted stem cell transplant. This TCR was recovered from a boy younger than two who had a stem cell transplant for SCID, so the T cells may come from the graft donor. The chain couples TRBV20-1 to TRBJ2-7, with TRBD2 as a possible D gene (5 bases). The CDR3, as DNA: TGCAGTGCTAGAGATCAGCTAGCCGGAGCCCCCCAGCAGTACTTC. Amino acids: CSARDQLAGAPQQYF.